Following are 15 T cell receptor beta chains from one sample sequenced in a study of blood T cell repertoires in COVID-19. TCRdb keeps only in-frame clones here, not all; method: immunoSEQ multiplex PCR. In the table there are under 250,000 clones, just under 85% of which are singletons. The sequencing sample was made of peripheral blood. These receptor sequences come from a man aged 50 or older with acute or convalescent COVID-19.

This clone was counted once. The CDR3 sequence: CASKTRGLSYNEQFF. The CDR3 coding sequence is TGTGCCAGTAAGACTAGGGGCCTCTCCTACAATGAGCAGTTCTTC. The chain is built from TRBV19 and TRBJ2-1; D might be TRBD2 (6 bases). CDR1 and CDR2 from the germline V gene are LNHDA and SQIVND (reference sequence). The CDR3 totals 15 residues. V lost 7 bases, J lost 0 bases, and 13 bases lay in between.

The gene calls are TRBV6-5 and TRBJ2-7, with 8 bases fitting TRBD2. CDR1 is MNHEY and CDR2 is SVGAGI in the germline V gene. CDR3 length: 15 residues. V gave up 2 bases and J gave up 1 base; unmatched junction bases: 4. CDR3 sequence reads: CASSYAGLVSYEQYF. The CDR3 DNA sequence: TGTGCCAGCAGTTACGCGGGACTAGTTTCCTACGAGCAGTACTTC.

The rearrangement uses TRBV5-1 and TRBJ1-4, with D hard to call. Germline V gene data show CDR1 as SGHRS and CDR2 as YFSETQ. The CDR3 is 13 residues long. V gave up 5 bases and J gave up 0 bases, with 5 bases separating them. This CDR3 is CASRTATNEKLFF. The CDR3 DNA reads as TGCGCCAGCAGAACTGCAACTAATGAAAAACTGTTTTTT.

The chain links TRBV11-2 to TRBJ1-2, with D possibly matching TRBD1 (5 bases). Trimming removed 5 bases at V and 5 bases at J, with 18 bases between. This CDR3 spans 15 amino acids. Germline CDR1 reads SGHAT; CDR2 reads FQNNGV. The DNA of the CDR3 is TGTGCCAGCAGCCCAACTTTGGGGGGGTTATATGGCTACACCTTC. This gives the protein CASSPTLGGLYGYTF.

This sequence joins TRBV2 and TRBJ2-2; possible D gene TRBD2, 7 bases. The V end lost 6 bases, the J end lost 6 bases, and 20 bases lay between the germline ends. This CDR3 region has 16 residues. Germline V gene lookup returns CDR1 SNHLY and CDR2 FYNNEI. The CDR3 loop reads CASSRGGGAGPGELFF. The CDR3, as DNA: TGTGCCAGCAGCCGAGGGGGGGGCGCGGGTCCCGGGGAGCTGTTTTTT.

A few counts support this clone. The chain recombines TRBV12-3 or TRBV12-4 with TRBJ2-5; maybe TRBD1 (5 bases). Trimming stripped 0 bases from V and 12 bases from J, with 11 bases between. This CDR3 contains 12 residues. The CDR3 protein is CASSLAQGHKYF. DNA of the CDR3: TGTGCCAGCAGTTTAGCTCAAGGACATAAGTACTTC.

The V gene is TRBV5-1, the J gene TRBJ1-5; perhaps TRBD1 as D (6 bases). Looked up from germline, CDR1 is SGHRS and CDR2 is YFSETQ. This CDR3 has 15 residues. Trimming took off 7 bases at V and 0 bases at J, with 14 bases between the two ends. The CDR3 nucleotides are TGCGCCAGCCGCCAGGGGATGTATAGCAATCAGCCCCAGCATTTT. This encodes CASRQGMYSNQPQHF. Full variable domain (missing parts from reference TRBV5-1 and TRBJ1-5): KAGVTQTPRYLIKTRGQQVTLSCSPISGHRSVSWYQQTPGQGLQFLFEYFSETQRNKGNFPGRFSGRQFSNSRSEMNVSTLELGDSALYLCASRQGMYSNQPQHFGDGTRLSIL.

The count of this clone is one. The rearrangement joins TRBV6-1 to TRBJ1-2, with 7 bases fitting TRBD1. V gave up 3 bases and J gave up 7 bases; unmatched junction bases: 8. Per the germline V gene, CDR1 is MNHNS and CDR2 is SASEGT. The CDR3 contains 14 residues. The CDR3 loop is CASSDNNRGLGYTF. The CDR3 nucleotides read TGTGCCAGCAGTGATAATAACAGGGGACTTGGCTACACCTTC.

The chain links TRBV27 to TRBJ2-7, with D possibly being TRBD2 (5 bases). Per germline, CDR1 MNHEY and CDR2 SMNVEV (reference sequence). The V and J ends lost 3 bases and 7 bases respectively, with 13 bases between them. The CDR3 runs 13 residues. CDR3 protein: CASSFHAGREQYF. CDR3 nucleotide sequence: TGTGCCAGCAGTTTTCACGCGGGTAGGGAGCAGTACTTC.

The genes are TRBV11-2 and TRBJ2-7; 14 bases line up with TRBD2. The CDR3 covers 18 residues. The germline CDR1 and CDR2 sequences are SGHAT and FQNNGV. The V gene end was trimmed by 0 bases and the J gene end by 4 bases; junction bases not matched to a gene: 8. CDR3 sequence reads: CASSLEYSGTSGSYEQYF. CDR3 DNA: TGTGCCAGCAGCTTAGAGTATAGTGGGACTAGCGGGAGTTACGAGCAGTACTTC. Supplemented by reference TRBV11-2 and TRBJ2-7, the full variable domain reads EAGVAQSPRYKIIEKRQSVAFWCNPISGHATLYWYQQILGQGPKLLIQFQNNGVVDDSQLPKDRFSAERLKGVDSTLKIQPAKLEDSAVYLCASSLEYSGTSGSYEQYFGPGTRLTVT.

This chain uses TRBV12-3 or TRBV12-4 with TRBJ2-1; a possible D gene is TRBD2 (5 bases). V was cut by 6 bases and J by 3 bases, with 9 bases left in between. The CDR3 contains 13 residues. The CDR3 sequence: CASRDGVYNEQFF. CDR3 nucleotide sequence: TGTGCCAGCAGAGACGGGGTCTACAATGAGCAGTTCTTC.

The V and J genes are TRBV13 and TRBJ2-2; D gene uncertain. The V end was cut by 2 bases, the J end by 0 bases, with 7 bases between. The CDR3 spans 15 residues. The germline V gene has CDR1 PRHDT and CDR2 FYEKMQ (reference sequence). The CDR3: CASSLTATNTGELFF. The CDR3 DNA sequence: TGTGCCAGCAGCTTAACAGCCACGAACACCGGGGAGCTGTTTTTT.

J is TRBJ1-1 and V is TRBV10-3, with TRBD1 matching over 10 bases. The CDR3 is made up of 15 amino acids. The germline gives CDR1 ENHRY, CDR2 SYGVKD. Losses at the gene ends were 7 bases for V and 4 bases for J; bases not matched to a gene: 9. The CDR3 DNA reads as TGTGCCATCACGGGACAGGGGCAGGGAGGCACTGAAGCTTTCTTT. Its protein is CAITGQGQGGTEAFF.

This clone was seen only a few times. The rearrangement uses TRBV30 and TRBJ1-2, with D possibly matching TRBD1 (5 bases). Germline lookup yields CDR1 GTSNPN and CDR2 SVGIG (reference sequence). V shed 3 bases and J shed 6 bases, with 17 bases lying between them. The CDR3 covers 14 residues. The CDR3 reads CAWSVPRQRNGYTF. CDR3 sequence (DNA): TGTGCCTGGAGCGTCCCCCGACAGAGGAATGGCTACACCTTC.

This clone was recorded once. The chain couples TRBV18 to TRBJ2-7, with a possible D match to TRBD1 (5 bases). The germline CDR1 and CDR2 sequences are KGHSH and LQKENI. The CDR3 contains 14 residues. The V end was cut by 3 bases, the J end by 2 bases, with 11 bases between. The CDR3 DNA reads TGTGCCAGCTCACCTTCAGGGATCCCCTACGAGCAGTACTTC. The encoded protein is CASSPSGIPYEQYF.